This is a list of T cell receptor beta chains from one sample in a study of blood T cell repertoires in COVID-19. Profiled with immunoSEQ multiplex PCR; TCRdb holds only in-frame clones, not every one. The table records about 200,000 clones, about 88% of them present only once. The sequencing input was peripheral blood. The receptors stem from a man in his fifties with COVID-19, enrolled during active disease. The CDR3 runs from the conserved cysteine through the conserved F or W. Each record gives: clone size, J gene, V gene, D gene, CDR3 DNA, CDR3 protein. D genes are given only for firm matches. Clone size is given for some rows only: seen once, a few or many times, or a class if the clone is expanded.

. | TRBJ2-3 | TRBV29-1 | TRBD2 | TGCAGCGTTGTGGCGGGGGGCCTGATTGATACGCAGTATTTT | CSVVAGGLIDTQYF
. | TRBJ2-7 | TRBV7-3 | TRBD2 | TGTGCCAGCAGCTTAAGAGGTAGCGGGGACTACGAGCAGTACTTC | CASSLRGSGDYEQYF
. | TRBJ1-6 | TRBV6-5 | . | TGTGCCAGCAGTTACTCGCTTGCAGGGTCCAATTCACCCCTCCACTTT | CASSYSLAGSNSPLHF
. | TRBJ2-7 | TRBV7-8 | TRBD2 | TGTGCCAGCAGCTTGGGACTAGCGGGAGCCGACTACGAGCAGTACTTC | CASSLGLAGADYEQYF
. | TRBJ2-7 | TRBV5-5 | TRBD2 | TGTGCCAGCAGCTTATCCGGGACTAGCGTCGAGCAGTACTTC | CASSLSGTSVEQYF
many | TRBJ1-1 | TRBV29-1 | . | TGCAGCGCGCTAGGACAGAGCACTGAAGCTTTCTTT | CSALGQSTEAFF
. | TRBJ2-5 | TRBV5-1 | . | TGCGCCAGCAGCTTGGGCGTCCCCCAAGAGACCCAGTACTTC | CASSLGVPQETQYF
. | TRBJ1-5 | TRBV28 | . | TGTGCCAGTACCCTCCAGGGTGGGCAGCCCCAGCATTTT | CASTLQGGQPQHF
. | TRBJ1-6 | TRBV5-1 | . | TGCGCCAGCAGCCCGGACAGAGGACCCCCCTACTATAATTCACCCCTCCACTTT | CASSPDRGPPYYNSPLHF
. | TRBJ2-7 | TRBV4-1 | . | TGCGCCAGCAGCCCGCCGGGAACCTGGGGCGAGCAGTACTTC | CASSPPGTWGEQYF
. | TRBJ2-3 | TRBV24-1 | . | TGTGCCTCGGAACAGGGTGAAACGCAGTATTTT | CASEQGETQYF
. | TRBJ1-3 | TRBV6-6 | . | TGTGCCAGCAGTTATGGGGGGGCCTTCTCTGGAAACACCATATATTTT | CASSYGGAFSGNTIYF
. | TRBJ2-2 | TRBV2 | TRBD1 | TGTGCCAGTAACCGGGACAGGGGTAGCACCGGGGAGCTGTTTTTT | CASNRDRGSTGELFF
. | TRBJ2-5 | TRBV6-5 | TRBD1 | TGTGCCAGCAGTTACACCGGGACAGGTGCCCAAGAGACCCAGTACTTC | CASSYTGTGAQETQYF
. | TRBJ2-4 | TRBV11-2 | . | TGTGCCAGCAGCTTAGTCCTGACGGGGGTTGAAAACATTCAGTACTTC | CASSLVLTGVENIQYF
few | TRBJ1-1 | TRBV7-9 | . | TGTGCCAGCAGCTTACCAGGGAGGGGTTGGACCACTGAAGCTTTCTTT | CASSLPGRGWTTEAFF
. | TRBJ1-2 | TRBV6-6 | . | TGTGCCAGCAGTTACGATAGAGCTAACTATGGCTACACCTTC | CASSYDRANYGYTF
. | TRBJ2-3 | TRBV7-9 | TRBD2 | TGTGCCAGCAGCCCGCGCCTGACACAAGCGGGGGATACAGATACGCAGTATTTT | CASSPRLTQAGDTDTQYF
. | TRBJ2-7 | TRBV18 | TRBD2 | TGTGCCAGCTCACAAGGAGCGGGAGGTCACGACGAGCAGTACTTC | CASSQGAGGHDEQYF
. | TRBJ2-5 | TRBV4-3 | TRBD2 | TGCGCCAGCAGCCAAGATTATCGGCGGGGGGAGACCCAGTACTTC | CASSQDYRRGETQYF
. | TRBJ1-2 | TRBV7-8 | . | TGTGCCAGCAGCTTAAGGGGACAACCTAACTATGGCTACACCTTC | CASSLRGQPNYGYTF
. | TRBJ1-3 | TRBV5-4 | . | TGTGCCAGCAGACGATCAGACTCTGGAAACACCATATATTTT | CASRRSDSGNTIYF
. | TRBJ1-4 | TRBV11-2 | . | TGTGCCAGCAGCACGACCCGCGGGGGATATAATGAAAAACTGTTTTTT | CASSTTRGGYNEKLFF
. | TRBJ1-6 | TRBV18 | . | TGTGCCAGCTCACCACGTAATCAGGGAAGAGCCAATTCACCCCTCCACTTT | CASSPRNQGRANSPLHF
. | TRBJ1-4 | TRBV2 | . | TGTGCCAGCAGAACCGGGACTCTAAGAGAAAAACTGTTTTTT | CASRTGTLREKLFF
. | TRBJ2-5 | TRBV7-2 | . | TGTGCCAGCAGCTTTGCGGTCCAAGAGACCCAGTACTTC | CASSFAVQETQYF
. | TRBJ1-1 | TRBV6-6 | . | TGTGCCAGCAGTGGGAGGGGGGGGAGCACTGAAGCTTTCTTT | CASSGRGGSTEAFF
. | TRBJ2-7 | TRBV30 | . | TGTGCCTGGAGTGCTGGGAGCGAGCAGTACTTC | CAWSAGSEQYF
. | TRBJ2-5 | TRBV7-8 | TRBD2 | TGTGCCAGCAGCCCAACCGGGACTAGCGGGGGGCTAGAGACCCAGTACTTC | CASSPTGTSGGLETQYF